This T cell receptor beta chain was profiled in a study of blood T cell repertoires in COVID-19 (dated by TCRdb to the early 2020s). A note on the overall study: Samples from collaborators originated in the United States, Italy and Spain and spanned both the acute and convalescent phases of COVID-19. The material from the prospective study consisted of cDNA or gDNA derived from T cells, B-cell-depleted T cells, or PBMCs. Samples were obtained from the ongoing ImmuneRACE study (first 160 participants) and from roughly 1,300 subjects provided by 6 global collaborators. Where available, HLA class I and class II types were taken from metadata supplied by the sample provider and were not determined by assay-based typing. The dataset comprised deeply sampled blood TCRbeta repertoires from subjects exposed to, actively infected with, or recovered from COVID-19. The sample metadata nearly always contained a de-identified subject ID, COVID-19 status, age in years and sex. The repertoires were released in a freely available public database meant as a resource for research on the immune response to SARS-CoV-2. Here is what the overall study found, with its caveats: Clinical and demographic metadata were provided uncurated, with the amount varying by source and participant.

From the germline V gene (reference sequence), CDR1 is LGHDT and CDR2 is YNNKEL. The germline V and J ends show losses of 4 bases and 5 bases respectively, and no gene match explains 3 bases of the junction. The CDR3 goes from the cysteine to the phenylalanine over 14 residues. Only the CDR3 DNA is retained, 42 bases long and in frame from the first base. Enrolling through a virtual design, the prospective study's participants ranged in age from roughly 18 to 90 years and lived across roughly 24 United States geographic areas. Cohort assignment in the prospective study relied on participant-reported clinical history from a screening survey and a study questionnaire. Recovered participants in ImmuneRACE Cohort 3 were defined as having two consecutive negative NP/OP PCR tests, clearance from a healthcare professional, or resolution of symptoms. In the prospective study, mobile phlebotomists collected whole blood, serum and a nasopharyngeal or oropharyngeal swab from each participant. Participants in the prospective study had the option to provide additional blood draws and questionnaires over an approximately 2-month period. Before DNA extraction, blood samples from the prospective study were shipped at room temperature or frozen.

The immunoSEQ Assay, a bias-controlled multiplex PCR, was used to amplify TCRbeta CDR3 regions from genomic DNA. The original methods were these. Within the assay, amplification of reference gene primers was used to estimate how many nucleated cells each sample contained. Sequence reads were collapsed and filtered to measure the absolute abundance of every unique TCRbeta CDR3 rearrangement. Productive Simpson clonality was computed per sample as the square root of Simpson's diversity index over productive rearrangements. TCRdb holds this immuneACCESS table with in-frame rearrangements only. Some clones are missing; in checked studies, unresolved V genes explain under half, and the rest has no known cause. The D gene and trimming were derived from the DNA, and the V and J assignments and clone size from that table. The sample table records roughly 380,000 clones; 80% to 90% of these occur just once. 1.3% of the sample is taken by the ten largest.

With respect to this clone: Its antigen is not yet known. No base-level quality is on record; no much larger clone is a single base apart. The same CDR3 can be traced to other DNA sequences in this sample.

The receptor was isolated from a young man who had recovered from COVID-19. Recombination connected TRBV3-1 (or the pseudogene TRBV3-2) to TRBJ1-5, with 9 bases matching TRBD1. Source material: PBMCs or T cells enriched from blood (not recorded which). Here the CDR3 is given as CASSLRTGDQPQHF. The bases read TGTGCCAGCAGCCTGAGGACAGGGGATCAGCCCCAGCATTTT.